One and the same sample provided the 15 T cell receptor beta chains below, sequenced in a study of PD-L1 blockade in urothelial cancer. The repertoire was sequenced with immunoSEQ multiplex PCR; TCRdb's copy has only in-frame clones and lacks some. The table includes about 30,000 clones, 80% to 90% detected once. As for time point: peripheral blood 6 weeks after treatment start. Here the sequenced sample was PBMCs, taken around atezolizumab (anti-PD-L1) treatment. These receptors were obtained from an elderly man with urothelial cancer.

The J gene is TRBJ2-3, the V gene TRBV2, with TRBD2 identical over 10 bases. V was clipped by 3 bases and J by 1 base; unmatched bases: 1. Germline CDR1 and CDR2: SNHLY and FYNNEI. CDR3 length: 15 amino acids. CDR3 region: CASSELAGGTDTQYF. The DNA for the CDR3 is TGTGCCAGCAGTGAGCTAGCGGGAGGCACAGATACGCAGTATTTT.

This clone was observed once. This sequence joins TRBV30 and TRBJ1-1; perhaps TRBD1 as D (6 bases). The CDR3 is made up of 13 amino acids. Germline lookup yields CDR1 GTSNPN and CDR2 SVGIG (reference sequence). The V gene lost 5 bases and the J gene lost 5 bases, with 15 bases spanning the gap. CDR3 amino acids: CAWRRAGATEAFF. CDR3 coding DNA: TGTGCCTGGCGCCGCGCGGGGGCTACTGAAGCTTTCTTT.

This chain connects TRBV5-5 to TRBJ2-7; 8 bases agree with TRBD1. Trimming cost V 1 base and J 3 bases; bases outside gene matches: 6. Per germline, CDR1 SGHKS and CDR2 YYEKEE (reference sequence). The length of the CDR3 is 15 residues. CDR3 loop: CASSLLLGQGYEQYF. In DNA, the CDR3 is TGTGCCAGCAGCTTGTTGCTTGGACAGGGCTACGAGCAGTACTTC.

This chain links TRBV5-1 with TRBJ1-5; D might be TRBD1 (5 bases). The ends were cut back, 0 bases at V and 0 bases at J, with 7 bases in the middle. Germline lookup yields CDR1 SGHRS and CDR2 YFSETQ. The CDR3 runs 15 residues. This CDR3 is CASSLEGISNQPQHF. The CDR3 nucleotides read TGCGCCAGCAGCTTGGAGGGGATTAGCAATCAGCCCCAGCATTTT.

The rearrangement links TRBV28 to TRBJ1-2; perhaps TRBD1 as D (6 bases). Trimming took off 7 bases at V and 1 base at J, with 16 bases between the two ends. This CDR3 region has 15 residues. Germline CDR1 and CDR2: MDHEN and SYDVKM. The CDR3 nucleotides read TGTGCCAGCAACCACCCCCCGGGACATAACTATGGCTACACCTTC. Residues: CASNHPPGHNYGYTF.

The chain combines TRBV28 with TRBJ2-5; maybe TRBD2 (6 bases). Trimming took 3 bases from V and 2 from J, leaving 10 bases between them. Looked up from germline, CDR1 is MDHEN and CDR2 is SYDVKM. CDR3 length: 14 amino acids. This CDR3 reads CASSFLGSQETQYF. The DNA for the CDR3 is TGTGCCAGCAGTTTTCTCGGGAGTCAAGAGACCCAGTACTTC.

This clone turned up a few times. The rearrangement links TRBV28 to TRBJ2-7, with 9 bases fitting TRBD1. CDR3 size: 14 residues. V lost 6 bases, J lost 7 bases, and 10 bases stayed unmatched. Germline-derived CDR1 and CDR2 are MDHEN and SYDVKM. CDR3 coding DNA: TGTGCCAGCAGGCTGGGTAACAGGGGGCGAGAGCAGTACTTC. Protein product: CASRLGNRGREQYF.

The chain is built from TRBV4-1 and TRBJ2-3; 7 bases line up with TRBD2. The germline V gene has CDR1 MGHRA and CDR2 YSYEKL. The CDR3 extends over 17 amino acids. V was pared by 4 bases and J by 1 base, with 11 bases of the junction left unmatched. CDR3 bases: TGCGCCAGCAGCCCCAATAGTGGGAGGGCCGGCACAGATACGCAGTATTTT. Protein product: CASSPNSGRAGTDTQYF.

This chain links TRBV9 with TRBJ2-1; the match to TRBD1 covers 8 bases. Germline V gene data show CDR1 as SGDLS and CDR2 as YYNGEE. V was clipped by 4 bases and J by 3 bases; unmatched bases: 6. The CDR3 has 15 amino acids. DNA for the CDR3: TGTGCCAGCAGCCCAGGACAGGGATTCTACAATGAGCAGTTCTTC. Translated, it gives CASSPGQGFYNEQFF.

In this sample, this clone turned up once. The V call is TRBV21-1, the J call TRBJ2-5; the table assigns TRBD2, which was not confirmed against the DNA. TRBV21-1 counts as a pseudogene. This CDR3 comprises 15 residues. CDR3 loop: CASSRSPTFQETQYF. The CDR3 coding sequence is TGTGCCAGCAGCCGGTCGCCGACTTTCCAAGAGACCCAGTACTTC.

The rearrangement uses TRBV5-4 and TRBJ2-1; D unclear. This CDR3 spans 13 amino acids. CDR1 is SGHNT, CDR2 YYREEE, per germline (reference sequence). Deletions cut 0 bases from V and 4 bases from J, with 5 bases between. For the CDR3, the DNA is TGTGCCAGCAGCTTGGAACAGTACAATGAGCAGTTCTTC. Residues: CASSLEQYNEQFF.

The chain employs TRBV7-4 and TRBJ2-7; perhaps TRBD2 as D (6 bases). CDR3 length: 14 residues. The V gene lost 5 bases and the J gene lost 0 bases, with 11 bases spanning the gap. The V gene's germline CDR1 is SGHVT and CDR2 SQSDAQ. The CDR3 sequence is CASSPHGSSYEQYF. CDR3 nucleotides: TGTGCCAGCAGCCCTCACGGGAGCTCCTACGAGCAGTACTTC.

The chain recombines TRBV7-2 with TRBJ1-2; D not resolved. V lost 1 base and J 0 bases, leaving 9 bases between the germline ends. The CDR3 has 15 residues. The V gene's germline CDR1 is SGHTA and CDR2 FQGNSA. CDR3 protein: CASSLVHGANYGYTF. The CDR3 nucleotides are TGTGCCAGCAGCTTAGTGCACGGAGCTAACTATGGCTACACCTTC.

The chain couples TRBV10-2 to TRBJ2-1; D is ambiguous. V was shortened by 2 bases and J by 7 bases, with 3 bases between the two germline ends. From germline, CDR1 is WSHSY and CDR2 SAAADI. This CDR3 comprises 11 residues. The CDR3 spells CASSEVNEQFF. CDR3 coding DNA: TGCGCCAGCAGTGAGGTAAATGAGCAGTTCTTC.

The CDR3 loop reads CASSLGVGGGGFYNEQFF. DNA for the CDR3: TGCGCCAGCAGCTTGGGAGTAGGGGGGGGAGGGTTCTACAATGAGCAGTTCTTC. This chain connects TRBV5-1 to TRBJ2-1; D is possibly TRBD2 (7 bases). Trimming left V 0 bases short and J 3 bases short, with 19 bases between. The CDR3 has 18 amino acids. CDR1 and CDR2 (germline): SGHRS, YFSETQ.